These T cell receptor beta chains were read from a single sample in a study of cytomegalovirus exposure and HLA in healthy donors. Sequencing was performed with immunoSEQ multiplex PCR; in TCRdb, only in-frame clones are kept and a portion is missing. The top ten clones hold around 10% of a sample with around 64,000 clones, roughly 87% of them seen once. What was sequenced was PBMCs. The receptor source for this set is a female donor in good health and CMV-seronegative. Each CDR3 is given with its conserved first and last residue. A D gene is named only where the DNA matches it firmly. Not all rows give a size; the values are once, few, many and, for expanded clones, a class.

d_gene,v_gene,j_gene,len,abundance,CDR3aa,CDR3nt
TRBD1,TRBV10-3,TRBJ1-2,13,-,CAITPTGGYGYTF,TGTGCCATCACTCCGACAGGGGGCTATGGCTACACCTTC
-,TRBV6-1,TRBJ2-1,13,-,CASATGSYNEQFF,TGTGCCAGCGCTACAGGGAGTTACAATGAGCAGTTCTTC
-,TRBV5-4,TRBJ1-1,14,-,CASSLPTSGTEAFF,TGTGCCAGCAGCTTGCCGACCTCGGGCACTGAAGCTTTCTTT
-,TRBV29-1,TRBJ2-7,10,-,CSARGLEQYF,TGTAGCGCCCGAGGGTTAGAGCAGTACTTC
-,TRBV28,TRBJ1-5,14,-,CASSSTGWNQPQHF,TGTGCCAGCAGTTCAACAGGGTGGAATCAGCCCCAGCATTTT
TRBD1,TRBV5-1,TRBJ2-3,16,once,CASSLRDRGVPDTQYF,TGCGCCAGCAGCTTGAGGGACAGGGGGGTTCCAGATACGCAGTATTTT
TRBD1,TRBV9,TRBJ2-5,15,-,CASSGRQGGQETQYF,TGTGCCAGCAGCGGACGACAGGGGGGACAAGAGACCCAGTACTTC
-,TRBV13,TRBJ2-7,13,-,CASSFPSSYEQYF,TGTGCCAGCAGCTTCCCGAGCTCCTACGAGCAGTACTTC
-,TRBV27,TRBJ2-7,11,-,CASRDLYEQYF,TGTGCCTCGAGGGATTTATACGAGCAGTACTTC
-,TRBV4-2,TRBJ2-3,17,-,CASSQDRAERDTDTQYF,TGTGCCAGCAGCCAAGATCGAGCCGAGAGGGACACAGATACGCAGTATTTT
-,TRBV5-1,TRBJ1-1,11,-,CASIMNTEAFF,TGCGCCAGTATAATGAACACTGAAGCTTTCTTT